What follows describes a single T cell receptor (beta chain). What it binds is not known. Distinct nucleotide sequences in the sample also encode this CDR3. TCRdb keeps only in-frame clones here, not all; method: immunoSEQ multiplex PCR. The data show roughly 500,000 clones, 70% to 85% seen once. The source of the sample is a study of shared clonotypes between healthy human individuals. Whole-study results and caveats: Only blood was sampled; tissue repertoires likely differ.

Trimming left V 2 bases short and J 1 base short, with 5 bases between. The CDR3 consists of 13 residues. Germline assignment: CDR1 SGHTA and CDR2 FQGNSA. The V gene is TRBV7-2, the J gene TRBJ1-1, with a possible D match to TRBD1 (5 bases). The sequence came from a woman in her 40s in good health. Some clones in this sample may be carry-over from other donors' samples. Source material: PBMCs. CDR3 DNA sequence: TGTGCCAGCAGCTTACAGGGGAACACTGAAGCTTTCTTT. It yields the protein CASSLQGNTEAFF.